The 24 T cell receptor beta chains reported below all come from one sample, sequenced in a study of T cells expressing NK-cell markers. One entry per CDR3 protein, without DNA, is what TCRdb gives after re-calling the 5' RACE reads. The table lists about 440,000 distinct CDR3 sequences. Sequenced: blood T cells: a sorted CD56 or NKG2C T cell subset, CD4+ or CD8+ T cells, or bulk PBMC T cells (not recorded which). The origin of the receptors is a woman aged 18 to 75 in good health.

The V call is TRBV19, the J call TRBJ2-1; with no DNA, the TCRdb D assignment of TRBD1 cannot be verified. CDR3 length: 15 amino acids. Germline loops: CDR1 LNHDA, CDR2 SQIVND (reference sequence). The CDR3 spells CASSIGAYSYNEQFF.

The chain has TRBV9 and TRBJ2-3; the TCRdb D gene call, TRBD2, has no DNA to confirm it. The CDR3 has 15 amino acids. Germline V gene data show CDR1 as SGDLS and CDR2 as YYNGEE. CDR3 residues: CASSVGVSGRDTQYF. Together with reference TRBV9 and TRBJ2-3, the CDR3 gives the full variable domain: DSGVTQTPKHLITATGQRVTLRCSPRSGDLSVYWYQQSLDQGLQFLIQYYNGEERAKGNILERFSAQQFPDLHSELNLSSLELGDSALYFCASSVGVSGRDTQYFGPGTRLTVL.

The genes are TRBV5-1 and TRBJ2-7; the D gene TCRdb calls, TRBD1, cannot be checked with no DNA. The CDR3 spans 15 residues. Looked up from germline, CDR1 is SGHRS and CDR2 is YFSETQ. This chain's CDR3 is CASSPIGTPFYEQYF. Full variable domain (outside the CDR3, taken from reference TRBV5-1 and TRBJ2-7): KAGVTQTPRYLIKTRGQQVTLSCSPISGHRSVSWYQQTPGQGLQFLFEYFSETQRNKGNFPGRFSGRQFSNSRSEMNVSTLELGDSALYLCASSPIGTPFYEQYFGPGTRLTVT.

The chain employs TRBV7-9 and TRBJ1-1; with no DNA, the TCRdb D assignment of TRBD1 cannot be verified. CDR1 SEHNR and CDR2 FQNEAQ come from the germline V gene (reference sequence). The CDR3 contains 17 residues. The CDR3: CASSLNVGGRENTEAFF.

The chain uses TRBV5-1 and TRBJ2-3; the D call from TCRdb, TRBD2, cannot be confirmed without DNA. Germline V gives CDR1 SGHRS, CDR2 YFSETQ. The CDR3 length is 14 residues. CDR3 amino acids: CASGTSVGTDTQYF.

V gene TRBV15 combines with J gene TRBJ1-6; TCRdb designates TRBD1, a call that cannot be tested without DNA. The CDR3 extends over 17 amino acids. Germline assignment: CDR1 LNHNV and CDR2 YYDKDF (reference sequence). The CDR3 sequence: CATSRDGPRVGNSPLHF.

The gene calls are TRBV20-1 and TRBJ2-2; checking the TCRdb D call of TRBD1 is not possible without DNA. The CDR3 totals 14 residues. Germline V lookup: CDR1 DFQATT, CDR2 SNEGSKA (reference sequence). CDR3 protein: CTLGGGRATGELFF.

The chain employs TRBV9 and TRBJ2-3; TCRdb gives TRBD1 as the D gene, but with no DNA this cannot be confirmed. There are 17 residues in the CDR3. Germline V CDR1 and CDR2: SGDLS, YYNGEE. The CDR3 is CASSGAQGRTSTDTQYF.

This CDR3 is CASSQDGSSNSPLHF. This chain links TRBV4-3 with TRBJ1-6. The germline V gene has CDR1 LGHNA and CDR2 YSLEER. The CDR3 is 15 residues long.

V and J are TRBV7-3 and TRBJ2-5; TCRdb's D gene call, TRBD2, goes unchecked for lack of DNA. The CDR3 runs to 16 residues. Germline CDR1 and CDR2: SGHTA and FQGTGA. The chain's CDR3 is CASSLGPGLVQETQYF.

V and J are TRBV24-1 and TRBJ2-1; the D call from TCRdb, TRBD2, cannot be confirmed without DNA. The CDR3 spans 14 residues. The germline gives CDR1 KGHDR, CDR2 SFDVKD. The CDR3 is CATARGGFYNEQFF.

V usage is TRBV27 and J usage is TRBJ2-1; no DNA is available, so the TRBD2 call from TCRdb remains unchecked. Germline-derived CDR1 and CDR2 are MNHEY and SMNVEV (reference sequence). CDR3 length equals 18 residues. The CDR3 spells CASSWGSGRALSYNEQFF.

V gene TRBV6-5 combines with J gene TRBJ2-5. Germline V gives CDR1 MNHEY, CDR2 SVGAGI. The CDR3 loop spans 15 amino acids. CDR3 in amino acids: CASSYSIWMQETQYF.

CDR3 sequence reads: CASSEAGTVTDTQYF. The V and J genes are TRBV25-1 and TRBJ2-3; TCRdb's assignment of TRBD1 cannot be checked, as there is no DNA. Germline loops: CDR1 MGHDK, CDR2 SYGVNS. The CDR3 sequence is 15 residues long. Full variable domain (remainder filled in from reference TRBV25-1 and TRBJ2-3): EADIYQTPRYLVIGTGKKITLECSQTMGHDKMYWYQQDPGMELHLIHYSYGVNSTEKGDLSSESTVSRIRTEHFPLTLESARPSHTSQYLCASSEAGTVTDTQYFGPGTRLTVL.

The chain links TRBV5-1 to TRBJ2-2; lacking DNA, the TRBD1 call made by TCRdb goes unchecked. The germline V gene encodes CDR1 SGHRS and CDR2 YFSETQ. This CDR3 region has 15 residues. The CDR3 loop is CASSPRGGGTGELFF.

The genes are TRBV9 and TRBJ2-1. Germline V gives CDR1 SGDLS, CDR2 YYNGEE. This CDR3 has 15 amino acids. The CDR3 is CASSETSGIYNEQFF.

The V and J genes are TRBV27 and TRBJ2-3; TCRdb indicates TRBD2, and absent DNA this call remains unverified. The CDR3 consists of 17 residues. Germline V CDR1 and CDR2: MNHEY, SMNVEV (reference sequence). Here the CDR3 reads CASSSIAGGMYTDTQYF.

This chain uses TRBV10-3 with TRBJ2-4; the TCRdb call, TRBD1, lacks DNA for checking. Germline V gives CDR1 ENHRY, CDR2 SYGVKD. The CDR3 is 15 residues long. This CDR3 reads CAISDQAAAKNIQYF.

The chain has TRBV6-5 and TRBJ1-1. This CDR3 has 12 residues. Germline V gene lookup returns CDR1 MNHEY and CDR2 SVGAGI. The CDR3 is CASSYWTGEAFF.

This chain connects TRBV12-3 or TRBV12-4 to TRBJ2-7. The CDR3 is 14 residues long. The CDR3 reads CASSLAGLLGEQYF.

The CDR3 reads CASSPGTGAGDF. This chain uses TRBV28 with TRBJ2-4; the D call from TCRdb, TRBD1, cannot be confirmed without DNA. CDR3 length: 12 amino acids. CDR1 is MDHEN and CDR2 is SYDVKM in the germline V gene.

CDR3 region: CASSPNPGELFF. The V and J genes are TRBV13 and TRBJ2-2. CDR3 length equals 12 residues. Per the germline V gene, CDR1 is PRHDT and CDR2 is FYEKMQ (reference sequence).

This rearrangement joins TRBV7-9 to TRBJ2-2; TCRdb lists TRBD2, though no DNA is available to test this call. This CDR3 comprises 14 residues. The V gene's germline CDR1 is SEHNR and CDR2 FQNEAQ (reference sequence). The chain's CDR3 is CASWGTANTGELFF.

This rearrangement joins TRBV20-1 to TRBJ1-2; TCRdb picks TRBD1, but there is no DNA to check that call. This CDR3 spans 14 amino acids. Germline-derived CDR1 and CDR2 are DFQATT and SNEGSKA (reference sequence). The chain's CDR3 is CSASRDSLSYGYTF.